This T cell receptor (beta chain) was recorded in a study of pediatric ulcerative colitis. Comment on this clone: The antigen remains undetermined.

Before the diagnostic colonoscopy, ulcerative colitis patients were free of immunosuppressive medication. Up to 500,000 reads were sequenced per sample. The table came from immunoSEQ multiplex PCR; TCRdb's copy has only in-frame clones and leaves some out. The profile shows 60,000 or so clones, around 80% of them singletons. Overall study findings and caveats: A couple of patients had blood samples with substantially reduced template counts.

There are 13 residues in the CDR3. The germline CDR1 and CDR2 sequences are MNHNY and SVGAGI (reference sequence). V dropped 3 bases and J dropped 5 bases, with 11 bases sitting between them. The sample taken for sequencing was blood. This chain links TRBV6-6 with TRBJ2-7; D unclear. This clonotype was sampled from a boy between 5 and 17 years old with moderate ulcerative colitis. CDR3 sequence: CASSYRLDNEQYF. The CDR3, as DNA: TGTGCCAGCAGTTATAGGCTAGACAACGAGCAGTACTTC.